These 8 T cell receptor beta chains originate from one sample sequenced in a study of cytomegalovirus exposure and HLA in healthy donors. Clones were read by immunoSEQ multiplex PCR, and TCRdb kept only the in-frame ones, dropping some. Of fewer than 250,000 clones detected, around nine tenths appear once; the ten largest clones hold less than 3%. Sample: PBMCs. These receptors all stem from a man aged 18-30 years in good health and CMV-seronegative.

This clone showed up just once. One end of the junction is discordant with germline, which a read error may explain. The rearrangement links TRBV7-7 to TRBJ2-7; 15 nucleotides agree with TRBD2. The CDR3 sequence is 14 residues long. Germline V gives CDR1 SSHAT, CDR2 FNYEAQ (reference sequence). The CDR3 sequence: CASSDGTSGGNQYF. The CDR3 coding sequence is TGTGCTAGCAGCGACGGGACTAGCGGGGGGAACCAGTACTTC.

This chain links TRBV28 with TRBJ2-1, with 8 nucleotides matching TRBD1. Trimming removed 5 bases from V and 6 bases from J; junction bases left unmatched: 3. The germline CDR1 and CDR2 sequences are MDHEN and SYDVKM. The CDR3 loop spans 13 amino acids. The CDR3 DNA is TGTGCCAGCAGTCTGGGACAGGTCAATGAGCAGTTCTTC. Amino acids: CASSLGQVNEQFF.

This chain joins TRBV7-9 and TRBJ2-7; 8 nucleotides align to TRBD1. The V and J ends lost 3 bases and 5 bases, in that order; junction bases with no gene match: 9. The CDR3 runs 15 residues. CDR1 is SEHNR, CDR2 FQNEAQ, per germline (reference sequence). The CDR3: CASSFRDRRVDEQYF. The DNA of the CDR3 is TGTGCCAGCAGCTTCCGGGACAGGCGGGTAGACGAGCAGTACTTC.

The CDR3 DNA follows: TGTGCCAGCAGCAAACTACAGCCCCAGCATTTT. Translated: CASSKLQPQHF. This chain uses TRBV21-1 with TRBJ1-5. TRBV21-1 is termed a pseudogene. The CDR3 spans 11 residues.

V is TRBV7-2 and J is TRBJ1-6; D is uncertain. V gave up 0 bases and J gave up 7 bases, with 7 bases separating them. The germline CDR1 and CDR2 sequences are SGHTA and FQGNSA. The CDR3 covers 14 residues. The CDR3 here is CASSLAGVNSPLHF. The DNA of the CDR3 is TGTGCCAGCAGCTTAGCGGGAGTAAATTCACCCCTCCACTTT.

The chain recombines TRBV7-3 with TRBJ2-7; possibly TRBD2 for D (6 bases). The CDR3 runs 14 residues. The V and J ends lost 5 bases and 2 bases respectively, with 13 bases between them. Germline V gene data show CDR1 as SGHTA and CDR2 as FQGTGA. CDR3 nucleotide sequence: TGTGCCAGCAGCATTCAACCGGGGGCCTACGAGCAGTACTTC. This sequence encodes CASSIQPGAYEQYF.

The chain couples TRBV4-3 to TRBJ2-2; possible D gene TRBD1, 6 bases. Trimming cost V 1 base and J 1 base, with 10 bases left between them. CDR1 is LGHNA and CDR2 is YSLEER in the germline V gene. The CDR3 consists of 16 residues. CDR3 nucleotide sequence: TGCGCCAGCAGCCAAGTCCGAGGGGGGAACACCGGGGAGCTGTTTTTT. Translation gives CASSQVRGGNTGELFF.

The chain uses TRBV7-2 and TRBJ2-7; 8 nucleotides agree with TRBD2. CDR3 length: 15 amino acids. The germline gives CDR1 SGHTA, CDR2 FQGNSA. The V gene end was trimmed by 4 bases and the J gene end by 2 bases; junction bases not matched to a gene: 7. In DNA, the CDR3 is TGTGCCAGCAGCTCCAGGGGAGCGGGAGCCTACGAGCAGTACTTC. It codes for CASSSRGAGAYEQYF.